The next 6 T cell receptor beta chains were all read from a single sample in a study of T cell repertoires in cytomegalovirus infection. TCRdb independently ran MiXCR on the reads; one entry per CDR3 protein. The sample includes about 740,000 distinct CDR3 sequences, 35% to 45% of them seen just once. The specimen was PBMCs. Receptors originate from a human donor in good health (CMV status not recorded). Some clones in this sample may be carry-over from other donors' samples.

This clonotype was detected many times. V gene TRBV7-6 combines with J gene TRBJ1-1; no firm D call. The CDR3 runs 15 residues. Trimming removed 2 bases at V and 0 bases at J, with 10 bases between. In germline, CDR1 is SGHVS, CDR2 FNYEAQ. CDR3 residues: CASSLFSRVNTEAFF. DNA of the CDR3: TGTGCCAGCAGCTTATTTTCGCGCGTGAACACTGAAGCTTTCTTT.

This clonotype was counted many times. The chain carries TRBV6-1 and TRBJ1-1; D unresolved. The CDR3 is 12 amino acids. The germline V gene has CDR1 MNHNS and CDR2 SASEGT. The V end was cut by 8 bases, the J end by 8 bases, with 15 bases between. CDR3 amino acids: CASGGSPAEAFF. The CDR3, as DNA: TGTGCCAGCGGCGGGTCCCCGGCCGAAGCTTTCTTT.

The V gene is TRBV6-8, the J gene TRBJ1-1; TRBD1 is a possible D gene (5 bases). V was cut by 6 bases and J by 0 bases, with 14 bases left in between. The germline V gene has CDR1 MNHGY and CDR2 SAAAGT. The CDR3 is made up of 15 amino acids. DNA for the CDR3: TGTGCCAGCAGACCCCGTCGACAGCTGAACACTGAAGCTTTCTTT. It encodes CASRPRRQLNTEAFF.

The chain combines TRBV12-3 or TRBV12-4 with TRBJ2-4; D possibly matches TRBD1 or TRBD2 (5 bases each). The V gene lost 5 bases and the J gene lost 7 bases, with 12 bases spanning the gap. There are 13 residues in the CDR3. The CDR3 DNA follows: TGTGCCAGCAGTCCCCGAGAGGGGAACATTCAGTACTTC. This translates into CASSPREGNIQYF.

A note on this clonotype: The junction differs from germline at one of its ends, possibly a read error. This sequence joins TRBV7-6 and TRBJ1-1; D remains unclear. In germline, CDR1 is SGHVS, CDR2 FNYEAQ. The CDR3 consists of 14 residues. This chain's CDR3 is CASVKVAANTETFF. CDR3 nucleotides: TGTGCCAGCGTCAAAGTGGCCGCGAACACTGAAACTTTCTTT.

The rearrangement joins TRBV4-2 to TRBJ2-1; no clear D. CDR1 and CDR2 (germline): LGHNA, YNFKEQ. The V and J ends lost 0 bases and 7 bases respectively, with 13 bases between them. CDR3 length: 15 residues. In DNA, the CDR3 is TGTGCCAGCAGCCAAGAATTGAGTGAGAGTAATGAGCAGTTCTTC. Its protein product is CASSQELSESNEQFF.